The 16 T cell receptor beta chains below all came from one sample that was sequenced in a study of graft-versus-host responses after intestinal transplantation. Using immunoSEQ multiplex PCR, the repertoire was profiled, and TCRdb retains in-frame clones only, with some absent. The table includes some 90,000 clones, around nine tenths detected once. No antigen has been identified for these receptors. The source material was unstimulated CD4+ T cells sorted from spleen or lymph node cells, sampled before intestinal transplant. The source is a human donor who received an intestinal transplant.

This clone was seen a single time. V is TRBV5-1 and J is TRBJ2-5; the D is unclear. The end of the DNA aligns better with TRBJ2-7, so the J call may be wrong. CDR1 is SGHRS and CDR2 is YFSETQ in the germline V gene. This CDR3 contains 13 residues. The CDR3 loop reads CASSSTPNYEQYF. The CDR3 DNA reads as TGCGCCAGCAGCTCGACACCTAACTACGAGCAGTACTTC.

In its sample, this clone was seen a few times. The chain employs TRBV19 and TRBJ2-3; 9 bases match TRBD2. V lost 8 bases to trimming and J lost 8 bases; unmatched junction nucleotides: 14. This CDR3 comprises 15 residues. Germline CDR1 and CDR2: LNHDA and SQIVND (reference sequence). DNA of the CDR3: TGTGCCAGTGGCATCAGGGGTAGCGGGAGCACTACGCAGTATTTT. This encodes CASGIRGSGSTTQYF.

The chain recombines TRBV27 with TRBJ1-5, with 9 bases matching TRBD1. CDR1 and CDR2 from the germline V gene are MNHEY and SMNVEV (reference sequence). V lost 7 bases and J lost 5; bases outside the gene matches: 6. CDR3 length: 14 residues. The CDR3 sequence is CASKRQGVYQPQHF. Written as DNA, the CDR3 is TGTGCCAGCAAACGACAGGGGGTCTATCAGCCCCAGCATTTT.

V is TRBV7-3 and J is TRBJ2-3; D is undetermined. The length of the CDR3 is 14 residues. V lost 1 base to trimming and J lost 4 bases, with 9 bases between them. The V gene's germline CDR1 is SGHTA and CDR2 FQGTGA. The CDR3 loop is CASSLSSDADTQYF. CDR3 in DNA: TGTGCCAGCAGCTTAAGTTCAGACGCAGATACGCAGTATTTT. Full variable domain (missing parts from reference TRBV7-3 and TRBJ2-3): GAGVSQTPSNKVTEKGKYVELRCDPISGHTALYWYRQSLGQGPEFLIYFQGTGAADDSGLPNDRFFAVRPEGSVSTLKIQRTERGDSAVYLCASSLSSDADTQYFGPGTRLTVL.

This chain links TRBV5-1 with TRBJ2-3; 7 nucleotides line up with TRBD2. The CDR3 totals 14 residues. Germline-derived CDR1 and CDR2 are SGHRS and YFSETQ. Germline trimming cut 5 bases from V and 2 bases from J; bases unmatched to any gene: 5. CDR3 residues: CASRSGDYTDTQYF. CDR3 DNA: TGCGCCAGCAGAAGCGGGGATTACACAGATACGCAGTATTTT.

This clone has a single count. The chain is built from TRBV2 and TRBJ1-2, with D perhaps matching TRBD1 (5 bases). Trimming took 6 bases from V and 4 from J, leaving 18 bases between them. The germline V gene encodes CDR1 SNHLY and CDR2 FYNNEI. This CDR3 region has 15 residues. Here the CDR3 reads CASRSGVGPAYGYTF. The CDR3 DNA reads TGTGCCAGCAGGTCCGGGGTGGGGCCCGCCTATGGCTACACCTTC.

CDR3 region: CASSPFPRDRGYEQYF. The CDR3 DNA follows: TGCGCCAGCAGTCCTTTTCCCCGGGACAGGGGTTACGAGCAGTACTTC. The chain couples TRBV4-1 to TRBJ2-7; 10 nucleotides align to TRBD1. CDR3 size: 16 residues. The germline gives CDR1 MGHRA, CDR2 YSYEKL. Unmatched junction bases numbered 12, after V lost 6 bases and J lost 4 bases.

The chain links TRBV19 to TRBJ2-7; TRBD2 agrees at 15 bases. Germline CDR1 and CDR2: LNHDA and SQIVND (reference sequence). The CDR3 spans 18 residues. J gave up 4 bases and V 1 base, and 8 bases lay outside the gene matches. CDR3 protein: CASSIARTSGRAVYEQYF. CDR3 coding DNA: TGTGCCAGTAGTATAGCCCGGACTAGCGGGAGGGCCGTATACGAGCAGTACTTC.

The chain joins TRBV6-5 to TRBJ2-7, with D tentatively TRBD1 (8 bases). The germline gives CDR1 MNHEY, CDR2 SVGAGI. CDR3 length equals 15 residues. V was trimmed by 6 bases and J by 1 base, leaving 16 bases between them. The CDR3 DNA is TGTGCCAGCAGCGGGGGGACAGGACGATCCTACGAGCAGTACTTC. Amino acids: CASSGGTGRSYEQYF.

The chain links TRBV5-6 to TRBJ2-2; 8 bases match TRBD1. CDR1 and CDR2 from the germline V gene are SGHDT and YYEEEE. J lost 3 bases, V lost 6 bases, and 7 bases had no gene match. CDR3 size: 15 residues. The CDR3 bases are TGTGCCAGCACCCCGGGCAGGGGGCACACCGGGGAGCTGTTTTTT. Translating it yields CASTPGRGHTGELFF.

This chain links TRBV11-3 with TRBJ1-1; 9 nucleotides align to TRBD1. J gave up 5 bases and V 2 bases, and 3 bases lay outside the gene matches. The CDR3 covers 14 residues. Looked up from germline, CDR1 is SGHNT and CDR2 is YENEEA. The CDR3 DNA reads TGTGCCAGCAGCTTAACAGGGGGCGCGACTGAAGCTTTCTTT. Translation gives CASSLTGGATEAFF.

A note on this clone: Its ends do not fully match the called genes, so a read error is possible. The same CDR3 arises from other DNA sequences in this sample as well. This chain connects TRBV15 to TRBJ1-5; D is unclear. Germline CDR1 reads LNHNV; CDR2 reads YYDKDF (reference sequence). This CDR3 is 16 amino acids long. CDR3 region: CATSRDTRSSNQPQHF. As DNA, the CDR3 is TGTGCCACCAGCAGAGATACCAGGTCTAGCAATCAGCCCCAACATTTT.

The chain uses TRBV7-7 and TRBJ2-7; the match to TRBD1 covers 9 bases. This CDR3 contains 14 residues. The V and J ends lost 6 bases and 6 bases, in that order; junction bases with no gene match: 9. Germline V lookup: CDR1 SSHAT, CDR2 FNYEAQ (reference sequence). CDR3 bases: TGTGCCAGCAGGGGCGGGACAGGGTCTGGCGAGCAGTACTTC. Encoded protein: CASRGGTGSGEQYF. Full variable domain (remainder filled in from reference TRBV7-7 and TRBJ2-7): GAGVSQSPRYKVTKRGQDVTLRCDPISSHATLYWYQQALGQGPEFLTYFNYEAQPDKSGLPSDRFSAERPEGSISTLTIQRTEQRDSAMYRCASRGGTGSGEQYFGPGTRLTVT.

This rearrangement joins TRBV5-5 to TRBJ1-2; D call uncertain. The length of the CDR3 is 13 residues. Trimming pared 4 bases from V and 1 base from J, leaving 8 bases between. Germline V gene data show CDR1 as SGHKS and CDR2 as YYEKEE (reference sequence). In DNA, the CDR3 is TGTGCCAGCAGCCCGGGATTTAACTATGGCTACACCTTC. Encoded protein: CASSPGFNYGYTF.

The chain recombines TRBV29-1 with TRBJ1-1; TRBD1 matches 8 bases. Germline CDR1 and CDR2: SQVTM and ANQGSEA. The CDR3 has 10 residues. V dropped 5 bases and J dropped 11; count of bases not matched to a gene: 4. Written as DNA, the CDR3 is TGCAGCGTTCAGACAGGGGCCGCTTTCTTT. Translated, it gives CSVQTGAAFF. Looking up the rest from reference TRBV29-1 and TRBJ1-1 gives the full variable domain: SAVISQKPSRDICQRGTSLTIQCQVDSQVTMMFWYRQQPGQSLTLIATANQGSEATYESGFVIDKFPISRPNLTFSTLTVSNMSPEDSSIYLCSVQTGAAFFGQGTRLTVV.

The chain carries TRBV6-5 and TRBJ2-7; D may correspond to TRBD1 or TRBD2 (6 bases each). The germline CDR1 and CDR2 sequences are MNHEY and SVGAGI. Trimming took off 0 bases at V and 4 bases at J, with 10 bases between the two ends. The length of the CDR3 is 14 residues. CDR3 DNA: TGTGCCAGCAGTTACTCTCAGGGGAGGTACGAGCAGTACTTC. Translation gives CASSYSQGRYEQYF.